This is a list of T cell receptor beta chains from one sample in a study of T cells after yellow fever vaccination. TCRdb called the 5' RACE reads again in MiXCR, with one record for every CDR3 protein. This sample has more than 300,000 distinct CDR3 sequences, with around a tenth found just once. The specimen was CD4+ T cells sorted from PBMCs, collected 45 days after the yellow fever booster vaccination. These receptors all come from a man aged 18 to 35 who received the YFV17D yellow fever vaccine. CDR3s include the opening cysteine and the closing phenylalanine or tryptophan. The D gene is left open where the match is weak. Clone size, where shown, is once, few, many, or a class for clones that have expanded.

NA	TRBJ1-2	few	TRBV10-3	CAISGGPYYGYTF	TGTGCCATCAGTGGGGGCCCCTACTATGGCTACACCTTC
NA	TRBJ1-3	many	TRBV5-5	CASSLSVPSGNTIYF	TGTGCCAGCAGCTTAAGCGTTCCCTCTGGAAACACCATATATTTT
NA	TRBJ2-7	NA	TRBV6-2/TRBV6-3	CASIGGEYEQYF	TGTGCCAGCATCGGGGGCGAATACGAGCAGTACTTC
NA	TRBJ1-2	few	TRBV6-5	CASSRSGTDYGYTF	TGTGCCAGCAGTCGCTCCGGGACGGACTATGGCTACACCTTC
NA	TRBJ1-2	few	TRBV12-3/TRBV12-4	CASSLGLQGWYGYTF	TGTGCCAGCAGTTTAGGCCTACAGGGCTGGTATGGCTACACCTTC
TRBD1	TRBJ1-5	many	TRBV12-3/TRBV12-4	CASSRTGDNQPQHF	TGTGCCAGCAGCCGGACAGGTGACAATCAGCCCCAGCATTTT
NA	TRBJ1-5	NA	TRBV12-3/TRBV12-4	CASRRVGGSQPQHF	TGTGCCAGCAGAAGGGTGGGGGGGTCTCAGCCCCAGCATTTT
TRBD1	TRBJ1-2	medium-sized	TRBV3-1	CASSLNFAGGGYTF	TGTGCCAGCAGCCTTAATTTCGCAGGGGGCGGCTACACCTTC
NA	TRBJ2-4	NA	TRBV20-1	CSAPNGGKNIQYF	TGCAGTGCTCCCAATGGCGGGAAAAACATTCAGTACTTC
NA	TRBJ1-4	many	TRBV7-2	CASSFGGDSEKLFF	TGTGCCAGCAGCTTCGGGGGGGATAGTGAAAAACTGTTTTTT
TRBD1	TRBJ2-7	many	TRBV10-3	CAMQPGQGAGEQYF	TGTGCCATGCAACCGGGACAGGGGGCTGGCGAGCAGTACTTC
TRBD2	TRBJ2-3	few	TRBV3-1	CASSPFSGGVDTQYF	TGTGCCAGCAGCCCCTTTAGCGGGGGTGTAGATACGCAGTATTTT
NA	TRBJ1-6	NA	TRBV20-1	CSARRYRNSYNSPLHF	TGCAGTGCTAGAAGGTACAGAAACTCCTATAATTCACCCCTCCACTTT
NA	TRBJ1-2	few	TRBV27	CASSLGGVGDYGYTF	TGTGCCAGCAGCCTGGGAGGGGTCGGGGACTATGGCTACACCTTC
TRBD1	TRBJ2-6	NA	TRBV6-5	CASSPRTGDAYSGANVLTF	TGTGCCAGCAGCCCAAGGACAGGGGACGCCTACTCTGGGGCCAACGTCCTGACTTTC
NA	TRBJ1-5	many	TRBV7-2	CASSLDRGQPQHF	TGTGCCAGCAGCTTAGATCGGGGTCAGCCCCAGCATTTT
NA	TRBJ2-7	few	TRBV4-2	CASSQVGGSSYEQYF	TGTGCCAGCAGCCAAGTTGGCGGAAGCTCCTACGAGCAGTACTTC
NA	TRBJ1-4	few	TRBV11-2	CASSSPYQGIATNEKLFF	TGTGCCAGCAGCTCGCCTTATCAGGGGATCGCAACTAATGAAAAACTGTTTTTT
NA	TRBJ2-5	NA	TRBV5-4	CASSRAREIQETQYF	TGTGCCAGCAGCCGGGCTAGGGAAATCCAAGAGACCCAGTACTTC
NA	TRBJ2-3	few	TRBV10-1	CASSVDTDTQYF	TGCGCCAGCAGTGTCGACACAGATACGCAGTATTTT
NA	TRBJ2-2	few	TRBV19	CASSADRELFF	TGTGCCAGTAGTGCAGACCGGGAGCTGTTTTTT
NA	TRBJ1-2	NA	TRBV3-1	CASSQDTVGSRGYTF	TGTGCCAGCAGCCAAGATACAGTGGGGAGTCGTGGCTACACCTTC
TRBD1	TRBJ1-1	NA	TRBV6-2/TRBV6-3	CASSRDSPNTEAFF	TGTGCCAGCAGTAGGGACAGCCCGAACACTGAAGCTTTCTTT
NA	TRBJ1-5	NA	TRBV10-3	CAISESSMGEGSPQHF	TGTGCCATCAGTGAGTCTAGTATGGGTGAGGGATCGCCCCAGCATTTT
NA	TRBJ1-6	many	TRBV6-5	CASSPRQWSPLHF	TGTGCCAGCAGTCCTAGACAGTGGTCACCCCTCCACTTT
NA	TRBJ2-3	few	TRBV6-2/TRBV6-3	CASSRRPPREGTQYF	TGTGCCAGCAGCCGCCGGCCACCGAGGGAAGGTACGCAGTATTTT
NA	TRBJ2-2	NA	TRBV23-1	CASSRPGGRDTGELFF	TGCGCCAGCAGTCGCCCTGGGGGGCGCGACACCGGGGAGCTGTTTTTT
NA	TRBJ2-1	few	TRBV27	CASSFPGDPLWFF	TGTGCCAGCAGTTTCCCAGGAGATCCCTTGTGGTTCTTC
TRBD1	TRBJ2-1	many	TRBV7-9	CASSLSGQELAQFF	TGTGCCAGCAGCTTATCGGGACAGGAATTAGCTCAGTTCTTC
TRBD2	TRBJ2-2	few	TRBV6-1	CASSLRGAGVNTGELFF	TGTGCCAGCAGTCTACGGGGAGCGGGGGTGAACACCGGGGAGCTGTTTTTT
NA	TRBJ2-3	NA	TRBV14	CASSAEPQVFSTDTQYF	TGTGCCAGCAGCGCAGAACCACAGGTCTTTAGCACAGATACGCAGTATTTT
TRBD1	TRBJ2-2	few	TRBV18	CASSRDRGITGELFF	TGTGCCAGCTCCAGGGACAGAGGGATCACCGGGGAGCTGTTTTTT
NA	TRBJ2-5	many	TRBV4-2	CASSQDRDTGDLQETQYF	TGTGCCAGCAGCCAAGATCGAGACACGGGGGACCTCCAAGAGACCCAGTACTTC
NA	TRBJ1-2	NA	TRBV4-1	CASSPHGRGAANGYTF	TGCGCCAGCAGCCCTCACGGCCGGGGGGCTGCGAATGGCTACACCTTC
NA	TRBJ1-4	many	TRBV7-9	CASSDPTGVREKLFF	TGTGCCAGCAGCGACCCGACAGGAGTAAGAGAAAAACTGTTTTTT
TRBD1	TRBJ1-4	few	TRBV6-5	CASSYRTGFFEKLFF	TGTGCCAGCAGTTACCGGACAGGGTTCTTTGAAAAACTGTTTTTT
TRBD1	TRBJ2-2	NA	TRBV14	CASSRVTGSPGELFF	TGTGCCAGCAGCCGAGTGACAGGGTCCCCCGGGGAGCTGTTTTTT
TRBD2	TRBJ2-3	few	TRBV7-2	CASSPRLAGGTTDTQYF	TGTGCCAGCAGCCCTCGACTAGCGGGGGGTACCACAGATACGCAGTATTTT
NA	TRBJ1-5	NA	TRBV12-3/TRBV12-4	CASRLRDQPQHF	TGTGCCAGCAGATTGAGAGATCAGCCCCAGCATTTT
NA	TRBJ2-7	many	TRBV27	CASGPRGPSPFEQYF	TGTGCCAGCGGTCCTCGGGGTCCCTCCCCCTTCGAGCAGTACTTC
TRBD1	TRBJ2-3	NA	TRBV10-3	CAIREDRGWTDTQYF	TGTGCCATCAGAGAAGACAGGGGCTGGACAGATACGCAGTATTTT
TRBD1	TRBJ1-2	NA	TRBV6-5	CASSRGTAQGGNGYTF	TGTGCCAGCAGCCGAGGGACAGCTCAAGGGGGCAATGGCTACACCTTC
TRBD2	TRBJ2-3	many	TRBV4-3	CASSQDRASGGFEYTQYF	TGCGCCAGCAGCCAAGATAGAGCTAGCGGGGGCTTTGAGTATACGCAGTATTTT
TRBD1	TRBJ1-1	few	TRBV5-1	CASSSGQGMNTEAFF	TGCGCCAGCAGCTCGGGACAGGGTATGAACACTGAAGCTTTCTTT
NA	TRBJ1-2	many	TRBV20-1	CSALAGGPRGYTF	TGCAGTGCTCTTGCTGGGGGGCCGCGGGGCTACACCTTC
TRBD1	TRBJ2-2	NA	TRBV4-3	CASSHPGQSATGELFF	TGCGCCAGCAGCCATCCGGGACAGTCCGCCACCGGGGAGCTGTTTTTT
TRBD1	TRBJ1-6	NA	TRBV5-5	CASSSDRWDSPLHF	TGTGCCAGCAGCTCGGACAGGTGGGATTCACCCCTCCACTTT
NA	TRBJ1-2	NA	TRBV24-1	CATSETNNYGYTF	TGTGCCACCAGTGAAACAAATAACTATGGCTACACCTTC
TRBD2	TRBJ2-3	many	TRBV4-3	CASSQDQRGGDTQYF	TGCGCCAGCAGCCAAGATCAGCGGGGGGGCGATACGCAGTATTTT
NA	TRBJ2-5	NA	TRBV18	CASSPSQRNQETQYF	TGTGCCAGCTCACCATCGCAGCGGAACCAAGAGACCCAGTACTTC
NA	TRBJ1-2	NA	TRBV5-1	CASSPDGRAAVGYTF	TGCGCCAGCAGCCCAGATGGCAGGGCTGCCGTTGGCTACACCTTC